This T cell receptor (beta chain) was profiled in a study of blood T cells in healthy people across ages. Healthy Caucasian individuals from Russia aged about 6 to 100 served as donors. Per sample, a minimum of 6 million PBMCs were isolated. The CDR3 covers 17 residues. V dropped 6 bases and J dropped 4; count of bases not matched to a gene: 11. A second roughly 6 to 12 cycle PCR used barcoded and J-beta primers. A template-switch adaptor that had 12 random nucleotides put a tag on each cDNA molecule. A single record per CDR3 protein comes from TCRdb applying MiXCR to the 5' RACE reads. This table holds roughly 860,000 distinct CDR3 sequences, 62% found once.

This rearrangement joins TRBV12-3 or TRBV12-4 to TRBJ2-1, with TRBD1 matching over 11 bases. Input material: blood. The receptor was derived from a man aged 30 to 45 in good health. The CDR3 is CASSLGTGTGGYNEQFF. In DNA form, the CDR3 reads TGTGCCAGCAGCCTCGGTACCGGGACAGGGGGTTACAATGAGCAGTTCTTC.